A selection of T cell receptor beta chains follows, all from one sample in a study of T cell changes during pregnancy in multiple sclerosis. The data were produced by immunoSEQ multiplex PCR, yet TCRdb's version contains in-frame clones alone and is incomplete. The profile covers some 97,000 clones, with 94% appearing a single time and over 0.8% taken by the ten largest. Source: peripheral blood, taken before pregnancy. Receptor source: a female donor with multiple sclerosis, enrolled in a pregnancy study. Both conserved end residues are part of each CDR3. The order of the fields is V gene, CDR3 length, clone size, D gene, J gene, CDR3 DNA, CDR3 protein. The D gene is left open where the match is weak. Clone size is stated in some rows and not others, as once, few, many or a class when expanded.

v_call: TRBV30
cdr3_length: 15
clone_size: -
d_call: TRBD1
j_call: TRBJ2-3
cdr3_nt: TGTGCCTGGAGTGTAAGGACAGGGCGCACAGATACGCAGTATTTT
cdr3_aa: CAWSVRTGRTDTQYF

v_call: TRBV7-2
cdr3_length: 14
clone_size: -
d_call: TRBD1
j_call: TRBJ2-1
cdr3_nt: TGTGCCAGCAGTTCCGACAGGGGGCGCAATGAGCAGTTCTTC
cdr3_aa: CASSSDRGRNEQFF

v_call: TRBV28
cdr3_length: 14
clone_size: once
d_call: -
j_call: TRBJ1-4
cdr3_nt: TGTGCCAGCAGTTTGTGGGCCGCTAATGAAAAACTGTTTTTT
cdr3_aa: CASSLWAANEKLFF

v_call: TRBV7-6
cdr3_length: 16
clone_size: -
d_call: -
j_call: TRBJ1-2
cdr3_nt: TGTGCCAGCAGCTTAACATTCGGAGGCAGAGGTTATGGCTACACCTTC
cdr3_aa: CASSLTFGGRGYGYTF

v_call: TRBV5-4
cdr3_length: 14
clone_size: -
d_call: -
j_call: TRBJ2-7
cdr3_nt: TGTGCCAGCAGCTTGGGGGGGCCCGGCTACGAGCAGTACTTC
cdr3_aa: CASSLGGPGYEQYF

v_call: TRBV9
cdr3_length: 17
clone_size: -
d_call: TRBD2
j_call: TRBJ2-1
cdr3_nt: TGTGCCAGCAGCGTTAGCTCGTCGGGAGGGCCCGGCAATGAGCAGTTCTTC
cdr3_aa: CASSVSSSGGPGNEQFF

v_call: TRBV4-1
cdr3_length: 15
clone_size: -
d_call: -
j_call: TRBJ1-2
cdr3_nt: TGCGCCAGCAGCCAACCCCTACAGGACCCGTATGGCTACACCTTC
cdr3_aa: CASSQPLQDPYGYTF

v_call: TRBV15
cdr3_length: 17
clone_size: -
d_call: -
j_call: TRBJ1-5
cdr3_nt: TGTGCCACCAGCAGAGGTGGAGGTCGGGGGGGCAATCAGCCCCAGCATTTT
cdr3_aa: CATSRGGGRGGNQPQHF

v_call: TRBV21-1
cdr3_length: 14
clone_size: -
d_call: -
j_call: TRBJ2-7
cdr3_nt: TGTGCCAGCAGCTTACAGGGATTTCTCTACGAGCAGTACTTC
cdr3_aa: CASSLQGFLYEQYF

v_call: TRBV28
cdr3_length: 13
clone_size: -
d_call: TRBD1
j_call: TRBJ1-2
cdr3_nt: TGTGCCAGCAGACCCGGACAGGGCTATGGCTACACCTTC
cdr3_aa: CASRPGQGYGYTF

v_call: TRBV20-1
cdr3_length: 11
clone_size: -
d_call: -
j_call: TRBJ2-7
cdr3_nt: TGCAGTGCTAGAGAATATAACGAGCAGTACTTC
cdr3_aa: CSAREYNEQYF

v_call: TRBV30
cdr3_length: 13
clone_size: once
d_call: TRBD1
j_call: TRBJ1-1
cdr3_nt: TGTGCCTGGAGTGTACCAGGGGGCAGTGAAGCTTTCTTT
cdr3_aa: CAWSVPGGSEAFF

v_call: TRBV12-1
cdr3_length: 16
clone_size: -
d_call: -
j_call: TRBJ2-2
cdr3_nt: TGTGCCAGCAGCACCTGCCCCAGGGAAAGCACCGGGGAGCTGTTTTTT
cdr3_aa: CASSTCPRESTGELFF

v_call: TRBV7-2
cdr3_length: 18
clone_size: -
d_call: -
j_call: TRBJ2-1
cdr3_nt: TGTGCCAGCAGCTCCCCAGCCGGGGGGCAAGTCTCCTACAATGAGCAGTTCTTC
cdr3_aa: CASSSPAGGQVSYNEQFF

v_call: TRBV19
cdr3_length: 13
clone_size: -
d_call: TRBD1
j_call: TRBJ1-1
cdr3_nt: TGTGCCGGTCGACAGGGCCCGAACACTGAAGCTTTCTTT
cdr3_aa: CAGRQGPNTEAFF

v_call: TRBV6-5
cdr3_length: 15
clone_size: -
d_call: TRBD1
j_call: TRBJ2-1
cdr3_nt: TGTGCCAGCAGTTACGACAGGGGGATGAACAATGAGCAGTTCTTC
cdr3_aa: CASSYDRGMNNEQFF

v_call: TRBV7-8
cdr3_length: 15
clone_size: -
d_call: TRBD1
j_call: TRBJ1-1
cdr3_nt: TGTGCCAGCAGCTCTCTAGGACAGGGCAACACTGAAGCTTTCTTT
cdr3_aa: CASSSLGQGNTEAFF

v_call: TRBV2
cdr3_length: 13
clone_size: -
d_call: TRBD1
j_call: TRBJ2-7
cdr3_nt: TGTGCCAGCAGTCCAGGACAGGGGACCAAGCAGTACTTC
cdr3_aa: CASSPGQGTKQYF

v_call: TRBV29-1
cdr3_length: 16
clone_size: once
d_call: TRBD2
j_call: TRBJ2-5
cdr3_nt: TGCAGCGTTGACGGGCTAGCGGGAGGGCCTCAAGAGACCCAGTACTTC
cdr3_aa: CSVDGLAGGPQETQYF

v_call: TRBV15
cdr3_length: 14
clone_size: -
d_call: TRBD1
j_call: TRBJ1-5
cdr3_nt: TGTGCCACCGGGACAGTCTATAGCAATCAGCCCCAGCATTTT
cdr3_aa: CATGTVYSNQPQHF

v_call: TRBV27
cdr3_length: 13
clone_size: few
d_call: -
j_call: TRBJ1-2
cdr3_nt: TGTGCCACCAAAGACAGAGTTAACTATGGCTACACCTTC
cdr3_aa: CATKDRVNYGYTF

v_call: TRBV7-9
cdr3_length: 15
clone_size: -
d_call: -
j_call: TRBJ1-1
cdr3_nt: TGTGCCAGCAAGGAAAGCGTCATCATGAACACTGAAGCTTTCTTT
cdr3_aa: CASKESVIMNTEAFF

v_call: TRBV4-3
cdr3_length: 17
clone_size: -
d_call: -
j_call: TRBJ1-1
cdr3_nt: TGCGCCAGCAGCCCCTCGGGGGGGGGCCTGGGAAACACTGAAGCTTTCTTT
cdr3_aa: CASSPSGGGLGNTEAFF

v_call: TRBV5-5
cdr3_length: 14
clone_size: -
d_call: -
j_call: TRBJ2-7
cdr3_nt: TGTGCCAGCAGCGGGACTCCGGGATCCCTCGAGCAGTACTTC
cdr3_aa: CASSGTPGSLEQYF

v_call: TRBV6-9
cdr3_length: 18
clone_size: -
d_call: TRBD1
j_call: TRBJ2-6
cdr3_nt: TGTGCCAGCAGTTATTCGAGTGGACAGGGGGGCGGGGCCAACGTCCTGACTTTC
cdr3_aa: CASSYSSGQGGGANVLTF

v_call: TRBV19
cdr3_length: 16
clone_size: once
d_call: -
j_call: TRBJ2-2
cdr3_nt: TGTGCCAGTAGGAACGACTATAACGCGAACACCGGGGAGCTGTTTTTT
cdr3_aa: CASRNDYNANTGELFF

v_call: TRBV5-4
cdr3_length: 14
clone_size: -
d_call: TRBD2
j_call: TRBJ2-7
cdr3_nt: TGTGCCAGCAGCTCGGGGACTAGCATCTACGAGCAGTACTTC
cdr3_aa: CASSSGTSIYEQYF

v_call: TRBV5-4
cdr3_length: 13
clone_size: -
d_call: TRBD2
j_call: TRBJ2-1
cdr3_nt: TGTGCCAGCAGCGAGACTAGCTATAATGAGCAGTTCTTC
cdr3_aa: CASSETSYNEQFF

v_call: TRBV2
cdr3_length: 13
clone_size: -
d_call: TRBD1
j_call: TRBJ2-1
cdr3_nt: TGTGCCAGCAGTGGACAGGGGTATACTGAGCAGTTCTTC
cdr3_aa: CASSGQGYTEQFF

v_call: TRBV7-3
cdr3_length: 13
clone_size: -
d_call: -
j_call: TRBJ2-5
cdr3_nt: TGTGCCAGCAGCCGAGTCAGGGAAGAGACCCAGTACTTC
cdr3_aa: CASSRVREETQYF

v_call: TRBV5-4
cdr3_length: 12
clone_size: -
d_call: -
j_call: TRBJ2-7
cdr3_nt: TGTGCCAGCAGCTTGGAAGGGAGCGAGCAGTACTTC
cdr3_aa: CASSLEGSEQYF

v_call: TRBV4-2
cdr3_length: 14
clone_size: once
d_call: TRBD2
j_call: TRBJ2-3
cdr3_nt: TGTGCCAGCAGCCTCGGACTAGCATCAGATACGCAGTATTTT
cdr3_aa: CASSLGLASDTQYF

v_call: TRBV28
cdr3_length: 14
clone_size: -
d_call: TRBD1
j_call: TRBJ1-2
cdr3_nt: TGTGCCAGCAGTTCAGGGGGGACAGGGGTCGGCTACACCTTC
cdr3_aa: CASSSGGTGVGYTF

v_call: TRBV9
cdr3_length: 17
clone_size: -
d_call: -
j_call: TRBJ2-6
cdr3_nt: TGTGCCAGCAGCATCCGACAGGCAAGCTCTGGGGCCAACGTCCTGACTTTC
cdr3_aa: CASSIRQASSGANVLTF

v_call: TRBV18
cdr3_length: 15
clone_size: once
d_call: -
j_call: TRBJ1-3
cdr3_nt: TGTGCCAGCTCCTCTGACAGAAACGCCGGAAACACCATATATTTT
cdr3_aa: CASSSDRNAGNTIYF

v_call: TRBV14
cdr3_length: 12
clone_size: few
d_call: -
j_call: TRBJ1-1
cdr3_nt: TGTGCCAGCAGCCCCTTTGACAGTGAAGCTTTCTTT
cdr3_aa: CASSPFDSEAFF

v_call: TRBV5-1
cdr3_length: 13
clone_size: -
d_call: -
j_call: TRBJ2-2
cdr3_nt: TGCGCCAGCAGCTGGCGGGTTGACGGGGAGCTGTTTTTT
cdr3_aa: CASSWRVDGELFF

v_call: TRBV5-7
cdr3_length: 16
clone_size: -
d_call: -
j_call: TRBJ2-1
cdr3_nt: TGTGCCAGCAGCTTTTTCCGGCAGGTGACCTACAATGAGCAGTTCTTC
cdr3_aa: CASSFFRQVTYNEQFF

v_call: TRBV28
cdr3_length: 19
clone_size: -
d_call: TRBD1
j_call: TRBJ1-2
cdr3_nt: TGTGCCAGCAGTTTAATACTAGCCTTTGGGACAGGGGTACAGAATGGCTACACCTTC
cdr3_aa: CASSLILAFGTGVQNGYTF

v_call: TRBV30
cdr3_length: 14
clone_size: -
d_call: TRBD1
j_call: TRBJ1-2
cdr3_nt: TGTGCCTGGAGTGTATGGGGCAGGGGGCTTGGCTACACCTTC
cdr3_aa: CAWSVWGRGLGYTF

v_call: TRBV28
cdr3_length: 14
clone_size: -
d_call: TRBD2
j_call: TRBJ2-7
cdr3_nt: TGTGCCTGCGGGACTAGCGTGAACTGGTACGAGCAGTACTTC
cdr3_aa: CACGTSVNWYEQYF

v_call: TRBV5-1
cdr3_length: 14
clone_size: -
d_call: -
j_call: TRBJ2-3
cdr3_nt: TGCGCCAGCAGCAGGGGGGGGGCCCACGATACGCAGTATTTT
cdr3_aa: CASSRGGAHDTQYF

v_call: TRBV29-1
cdr3_length: 16
clone_size: -
d_call: TRBD1
j_call: TRBJ2-7
cdr3_nt: TGCAGCGTTGAAGCGGTAGGGGACAGGAGCTCCTACGAGCAGTACTTC
cdr3_aa: CSVEAVGDRSSYEQYF

v_call: TRBV5-1
cdr3_length: 13
clone_size: once
d_call: TRBD1
j_call: TRBJ1-1
cdr3_nt: TGCGCCAGCAGCCTACGACAGGGGGGTGAAGCTTTCTTT
cdr3_aa: CASSLRQGGEAFF

v_call: TRBV7-9
cdr3_length: 19
clone_size: -
d_call: TRBD1
j_call: TRBJ1-4
cdr3_nt: TGTGCCAGCAGCCATTTGGAGGGGGCAGGGGAAGAGTTGGAGGAAAAACTGTTTTTT
cdr3_aa: CASSHLEGAGEELEEKLFF

v_call: TRBV5-1
cdr3_length: 16
clone_size: -
d_call: -
j_call: TRBJ1-3
cdr3_nt: TGCGCCAGCAGCTTGGCAGGGCCTAGCTCTGGAAACACCATATATTTT
cdr3_aa: CASSLAGPSSGNTIYF

v_call: TRBV28
cdr3_length: 15
clone_size: -
d_call: TRBD1
j_call: TRBJ1-5
cdr3_nt: TGTGCCAGCAGTACATCACAGGGGCATAATCAGCCCCAGCATTTT
cdr3_aa: CASSTSQGHNQPQHF

v_call: TRBV6-1
cdr3_length: 14
clone_size: -
d_call: -
j_call: TRBJ2-7
cdr3_nt: TGTGCCAGCAGTGATTCCGTGGGAGCGGGCGAGCAGTACTTC
cdr3_aa: CASSDSVGAGEQYF

v_call: TRBV7-8
cdr3_length: 16
clone_size: once
d_call: -
j_call: TRBJ2-7
cdr3_nt: TGTGCCAGCAGCCCGAGGCGGGGCGACGACACCTACGAGCAGTACTTC
cdr3_aa: CASSPRRGDDTYEQYF

v_call: TRBV5-4
cdr3_length: 14
clone_size: -
d_call: -
j_call: TRBJ1-2
cdr3_nt: TGTGCCAGCGGGGCCGGGCCAGGGATAGATGGCTACACCTTC
cdr3_aa: CASGAGPGIDGYTF

v_call: TRBV10-3
cdr3_length: 15
clone_size: -
d_call: -
j_call: TRBJ2-7
cdr3_nt: TGTGCCATCAGTGAATCGGCGGGACTGACCTACGAGCAGTACTTC
cdr3_aa: CAISESAGLTYEQYF

v_call: TRBV4-1
cdr3_length: 14
clone_size: -
d_call: TRBD1
j_call: TRBJ1-1
cdr3_nt: TGCGCCAGCAGCCCGACAGGGGAGGGGACTGAAGCTTTCTTT
cdr3_aa: CASSPTGEGTEAFF